This paragraph covers one T cell receptor beta chain sequence. Original processing methods: Estimates of nucleated cell counts were drawn from the amplification of reference gene primers. The repertoire was sequenced with immunoSEQ multiplex PCR; TCRdb's copy has only in-frame clones and lacks some. D and trimming come from the DNA, and the V and J calls and clone size come from that table. The table shows over 130,000 clones, with less than 80% occurring only once. CDR1 MNHNY and CDR2 SVGAGI come from the germline V gene (reference sequence). The germline V and J ends were trimmed by 8 bases and 0 bases, with 8 bases remaining between them. The CDR3 sequence is 12 residues long. The sample is drawn from a study of blood T cell repertoires in COVID-19. For the study at large: The United States, Italy and Spain were the sources of the acute and convalescent COVID-19 samples. The analysed material was cDNA or gDNA that came from T cells, B-cell-depleted T cells, or PBMCs.

The sequenced material came from peripheral blood. The chain couples TRBV6-6 to TRBJ2-7, with TRBD1 as a possible D gene (6 bases). The sequence came from a woman older than 75 with active or convalescent COVID-19. The CDR3 region is CASGRGSYEQYF. The CDR3 DNA sequence: TGTGCCAGCGGCAGGGGCTCCTACGAGCAGTACTTC.